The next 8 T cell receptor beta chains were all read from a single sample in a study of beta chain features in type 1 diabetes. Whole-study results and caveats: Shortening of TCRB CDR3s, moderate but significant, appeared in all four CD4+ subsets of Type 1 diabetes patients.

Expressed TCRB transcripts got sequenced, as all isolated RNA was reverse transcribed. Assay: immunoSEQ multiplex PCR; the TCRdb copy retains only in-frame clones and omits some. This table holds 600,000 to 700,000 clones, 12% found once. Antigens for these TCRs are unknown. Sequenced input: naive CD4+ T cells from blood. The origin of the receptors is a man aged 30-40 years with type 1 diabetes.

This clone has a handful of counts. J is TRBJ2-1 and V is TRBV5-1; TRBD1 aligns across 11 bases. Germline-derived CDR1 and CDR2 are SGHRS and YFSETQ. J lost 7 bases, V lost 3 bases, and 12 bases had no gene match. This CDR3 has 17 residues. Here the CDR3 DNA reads TGCGCCAGCAGCTCCACTTGGACAGGGGGCGCGGTTAATGAGCAGTTCTTC. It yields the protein CASSSTWTGGAVNEQFF.

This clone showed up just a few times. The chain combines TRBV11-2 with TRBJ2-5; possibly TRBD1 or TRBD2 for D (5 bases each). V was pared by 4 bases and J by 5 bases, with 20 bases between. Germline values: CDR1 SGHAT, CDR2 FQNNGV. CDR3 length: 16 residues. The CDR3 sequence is CASSWGTSKESETQYF. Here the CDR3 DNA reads TGTGCCAGCAGCTGGGGGACCTCCAAGGAGTCGGAGACCCAGTACTTC. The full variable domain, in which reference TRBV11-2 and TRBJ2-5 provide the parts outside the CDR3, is EAGVAQSPRYKIIEKRQSVAFWCNPISGHATLYWYQQILGQGPKLLIQFQNNGVVDDSQLPKDRFSAERLKGVDSTLKIQPAKLEDSAVYLCASSWGTSKESETQYFGPGTRLLVL.

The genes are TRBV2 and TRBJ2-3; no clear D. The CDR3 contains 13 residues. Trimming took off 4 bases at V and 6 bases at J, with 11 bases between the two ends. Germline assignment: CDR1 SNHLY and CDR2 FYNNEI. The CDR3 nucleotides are TGTGCCAGCAGTGTCCTGGTGCAGGATACGCAGTATTTT. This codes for CASSVLVQDTQYF.

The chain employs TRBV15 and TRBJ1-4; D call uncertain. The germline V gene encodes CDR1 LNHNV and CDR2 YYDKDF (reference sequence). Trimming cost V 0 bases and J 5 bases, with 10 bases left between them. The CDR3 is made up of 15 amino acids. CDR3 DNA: TGTGCCACCAGCAGAGATGTACAGCGGAATGAAAAACTGTTTTTT. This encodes CATSRDVQRNEKLFF.

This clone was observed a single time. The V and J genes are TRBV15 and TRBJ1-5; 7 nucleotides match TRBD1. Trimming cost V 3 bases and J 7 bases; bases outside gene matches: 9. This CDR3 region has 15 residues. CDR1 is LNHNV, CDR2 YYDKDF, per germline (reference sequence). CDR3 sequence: CATSRTGRVEQPQHF. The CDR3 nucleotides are TGTGCCACCAGCAGGACAGGGAGGGTAGAGCAGCCCCAGCATTTT.

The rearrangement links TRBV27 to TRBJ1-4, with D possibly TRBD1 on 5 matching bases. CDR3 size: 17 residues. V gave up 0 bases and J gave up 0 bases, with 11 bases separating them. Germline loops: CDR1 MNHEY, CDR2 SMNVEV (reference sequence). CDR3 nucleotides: TGTGCCAGCAGTTTATCTGGGACTCAAGCAACTAATGAAAAACTGTTTTTT. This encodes CASSLSGTQATNEKLFF.

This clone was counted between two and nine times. The CDR3: CATSFPGERETQYF. CDR3 coding DNA: TGTGCCACCAGCTTCCCGGGGGAGAGGGAGACCCAGTACTTC. The chain carries TRBV15 and TRBJ2-5; tentatively, D is TRBD2 (6 bases). Germline lookup yields CDR1 LNHNV and CDR2 YYDKDF (reference sequence). The CDR3 is 14 amino acids. V dropped 5 bases and J dropped 5 bases, with 15 bases sitting between them.

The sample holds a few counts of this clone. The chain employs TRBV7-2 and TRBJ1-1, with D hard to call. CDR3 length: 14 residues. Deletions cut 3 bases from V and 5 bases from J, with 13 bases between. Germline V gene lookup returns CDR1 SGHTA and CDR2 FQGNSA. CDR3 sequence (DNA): TGTGCCAGCAGCTTGGTCACAGCGGGAACTGAAGCTTTCTTT. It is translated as CASSLVTAGTEAFF.